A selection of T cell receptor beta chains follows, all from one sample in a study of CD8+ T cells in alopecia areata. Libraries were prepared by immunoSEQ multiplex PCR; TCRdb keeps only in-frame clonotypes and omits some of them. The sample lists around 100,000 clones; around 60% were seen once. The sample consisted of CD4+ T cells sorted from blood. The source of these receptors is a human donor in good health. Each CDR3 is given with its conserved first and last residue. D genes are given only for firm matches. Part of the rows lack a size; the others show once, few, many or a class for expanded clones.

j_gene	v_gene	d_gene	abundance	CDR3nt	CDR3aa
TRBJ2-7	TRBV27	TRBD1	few	TGTGCCAGCAGCAGGACAGGGTGGTACGAGCAGTACTTC	CASSRTGWYEQYF
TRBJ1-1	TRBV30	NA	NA	TGTGCCTGGAGTACCGATTGGAACACTGAAGCTTTCTTT	CAWSTDWNTEAFF
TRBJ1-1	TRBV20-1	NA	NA	TGCAGGGCCGGGACACCTAAGGGAGCTTTCTTT	CRAGTPKGAFF
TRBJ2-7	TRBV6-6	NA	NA	TGTGCCAGCAGTCCCTCCGGGACACTCTCTTCCTACGAGCAGTACTTC	CASSPSGTLSSYEQYF
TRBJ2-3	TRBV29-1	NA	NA	TGCAGCGGAGGTCGGGCAGGGGTGGCAGATACGCAGTATTTT	CSGGRAGVADTQYF
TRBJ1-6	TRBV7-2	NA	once	TGTGCCAGCAGCCCAGGGGCTAATTCACCCCTCCACTTT	CASSPGANSPLHF
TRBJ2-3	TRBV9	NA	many	TGTGCCAGCAGCCTCGGGACCGGGGCAAGCACAGATACGCAGTATTTT	CASSLGTGASTDTQYF
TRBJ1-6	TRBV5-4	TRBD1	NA	TGTGCCAGCAGCTTTCGGACAGGGGGCGTTTTAAACTCACCCCTCCACTTT	CASSFRTGGVLNSPLHF
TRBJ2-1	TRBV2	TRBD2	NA	TGTGCCAGCAGGAGGGAGGCTAGCGGTTACAATGAGCAGTTCTTC	CASRREASGYNEQFF
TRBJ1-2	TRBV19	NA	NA	TGTGCCAGTAGTATACGGGGGGCTCCCAACTATGGCTACACCTTC	CASSIRGAPNYGYTF
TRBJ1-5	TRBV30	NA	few	TGTGCCTGGAACCAGCCCCAGCATTTT	CAWNQPQHF
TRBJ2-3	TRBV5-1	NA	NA	TGCGCCAGCAGCTTGACAGCGGGAGATACGCAGTATTTT	CASSLTAGDTQYF
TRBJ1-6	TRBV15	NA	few	TGTGCCACCAGCAGAGATAAAGGAACCTCCGTGCTCCACTTT	CATSRDKGTSVLHF
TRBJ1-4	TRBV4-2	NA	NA	TGTGCCAGCAGCCCCCGGACCCAAATTGCAACTAATGAAAAACTGTTTTTT	CASSPRTQIATNEKLFF
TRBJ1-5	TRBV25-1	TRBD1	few	TGTGCCAGCAGTGGTGACAGGGGGGATCAGCCCCAGCATTTT	CASSGDRGDQPQHF
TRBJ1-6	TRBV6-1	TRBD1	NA	TGTGCCAGCAACAGGGGGAGTGGTTCACCCCTCCACTTT	CASNRGSGSPLHF
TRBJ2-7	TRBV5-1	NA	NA	TGCGCCAGCAGCTTGTTCAGCAGCTCCTACGAGCAGTACTTC	CASSLFSSSYEQYF
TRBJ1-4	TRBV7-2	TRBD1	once	TGTGCCAGCAGCTGGGGACAGGGACGGGAAAAACTGTTTTTT	CASSWGQGREKLFF
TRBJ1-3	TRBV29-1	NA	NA	TGCAGCGTTGCAGGGACCGGAAACACCATATATTTT	CSVAGTGNTIYF
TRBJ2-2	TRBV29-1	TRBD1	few	TGCAGCGCCGACAGGGGGAACACCGGGGAGCTGTTTTTT	CSADRGNTGELFF
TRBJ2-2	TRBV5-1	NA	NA	TGCGCCAGCAGCTTGGACCCGAACACCGGGGAGCTGTTTTTT	CASSLDPNTGELFF
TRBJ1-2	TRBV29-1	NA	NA	TGCAGCGTTGTCAGCTTCTATGGCTACACCTTC	CSVVSFYGYTF
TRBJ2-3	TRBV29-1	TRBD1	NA	TGCAGCGTTGATGGCGACAGGGCTAGCACAGATACGCAGTATTTT	CSVDGDRASTDTQYF
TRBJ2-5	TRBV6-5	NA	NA	TGTGCCAGCACTCCAAATTTTCCGTCGGAGACCCAGTACTTC	CASTPNFPSETQYF
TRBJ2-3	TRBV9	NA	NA	TGTGCCAGCAGCGCAGGTTCCTACACAGATACGCAGTATTTT	CASSAGSYTDTQYF
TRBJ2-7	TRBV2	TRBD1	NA	TGTGCCAGCGTACAGGGGTATGAGCAGTACTTC	CASVQGYEQYF
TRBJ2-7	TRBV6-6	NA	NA	TGTGCCAGCAGCGCCGCCTACGAGCAGTACTTC	CASSAAYEQYF
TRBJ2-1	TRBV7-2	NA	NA	TGTGCCAGCAGCTTAGATGGCAGGGGCAATGAGCAGTTCTTC	CASSLDGRGNEQFF
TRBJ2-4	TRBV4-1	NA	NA	TGCGCCAGCAGCCAAGATCCCAAAAACATTCAGTACTTC	CASSQDPKNIQYF
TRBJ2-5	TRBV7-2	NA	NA	TGTGCCAGCAGCTTATCTAGGGGGGCGCGAGAGACCCAGTACTTC	CASSLSRGARETQYF
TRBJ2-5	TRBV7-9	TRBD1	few	TGTGCCAGCAGCTTGACAGGGTTTGGAGAGACCCAGTACTTC	CASSLTGFGETQYF
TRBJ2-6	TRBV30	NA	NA	TGTGCCGGAGGTGGGCGAACCTCTGGGGCCAACGTCCTGACTTTC	CAGGGRTSGANVLTF
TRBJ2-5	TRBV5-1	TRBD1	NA	TGCGCCAGCAGCGGACAGGCTCGCGAGACCCAGTACTTC	CASSGQARETQYF
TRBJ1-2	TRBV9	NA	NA	TGTGCCAGCAGCGTCAGTACTAACTATGGCTACACCTTC	CASSVSTNYGYTF
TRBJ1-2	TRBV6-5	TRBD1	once	TGTGCCAGCAGCATCCAGGGGGCTAACTATGGCTACACCTTC	CASSIQGANYGYTF
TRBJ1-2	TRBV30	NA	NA	TGTGCCTGGAGTGTCGGGGGGTATGGCTACACCTTC	CAWSVGGYGYTF
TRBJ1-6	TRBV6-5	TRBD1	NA	TGTGCCAGCAGTTTCCGACAGGGCGTTTCACCCCTCCACTTT	CASSFRQGVSPLHF